This T cell receptor beta chain was identified during a study of blood T cell repertoires in COVID-19. Clones were read by immunoSEQ multiplex PCR, and TCRdb kept only the in-frame ones, dropping some. The repertoire holds some 150,000 clones, with approximately 90% as singletons. The germline V and J ends were trimmed by 2 bases and 4 bases, with 13 bases remaining between them. CDR1 is SGHRS, CDR2 YFSETQ, per germline. This CDR3 region has 15 residues. This TCR was sampled from a woman between 55 and 75 years old who had recovered from COVID-19. J is TRBJ1-5 and V is TRBV5-1; no clear D gene. Sequencing input: peripheral blood. CDR3 residues: CASSLGGLNNQPQHF. In nucleotides, the CDR3 is TGCGCCAGCAGCTTAGGAGGGTTAAATAATCAGCCCCAGCATTTT.